This T cell receptor (beta chain) was identified during a study of blood T cell repertoires in COVID-19. TCRdb's table, derived via immunoSEQ multiplex PCR, lists solely in-frame clones and lacks some. The table shows a few hundred thousand clones, with about 82% occurring only once. There are 14 residues in the CDR3. CDR1 and CDR2 (germline): SQVTM, ANQGSEA. The V gene lost 5 bases and the J gene lost 0 bases, with 12 bases spanning the gap. The rearrangement joins TRBV29-1 to TRBJ2-3; D is unclear. This receptor was taken from a woman aged 70-85 years with COVID-19, enrolled during active disease. Source material: peripheral blood. CDR3 DNA sequence: TGCAGCGTTAGAAAAGCGTTTAGCACAGATACGCAGTATTTT. Translating gives CSVRKAFSTDTQYF.